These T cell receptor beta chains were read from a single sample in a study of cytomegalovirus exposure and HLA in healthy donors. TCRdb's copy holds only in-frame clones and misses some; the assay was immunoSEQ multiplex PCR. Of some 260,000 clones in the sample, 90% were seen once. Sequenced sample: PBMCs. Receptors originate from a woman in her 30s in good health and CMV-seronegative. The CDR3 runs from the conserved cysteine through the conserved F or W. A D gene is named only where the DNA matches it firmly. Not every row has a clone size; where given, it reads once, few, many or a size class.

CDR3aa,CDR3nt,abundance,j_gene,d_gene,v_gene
CSVDVGGANTGELFF,TGCAGCGTTGATGTGGGGGGCGCGAACACCGGGGAGCTGTTTTTT,NA,TRBJ2-2,NA,TRBV29-1
CASSQDGPGGNEQFF,TGCGCCAGCAGCCAAGACGGGCCCGGTGGGAATGAGCAGTTCTTC,NA,TRBJ2-1,NA,TRBV4-3
CAWTRDRETYEQYF,TGTGCCTGGACCCGGGACAGGGAAACCTACGAGCAGTACTTC,NA,TRBJ2-7,TRBD1,TRBV30
CASSPFSGRSNGEQFF,TGTGCCAGCTCACCTTTTAGCGGGAGGTCCAACGGTGAGCAGTTCTTC,NA,TRBJ2-1,TRBD2,TRBV18
CASSSGTRFTGELFF,TGTGCCAGCAGCTCCGGGACTAGGTTCACCGGGGAGCTGTTTTTT,NA,TRBJ2-2,TRBD2,TRBV5-6
CASTTRRTGIYEQYF,TGTGCCAGCACCACAAGGAGGACAGGGATTTACGAGCAGTACTTC,NA,TRBJ2-7,TRBD1,TRBV28
CASSLVSARSEQYF,TGTGCCAGCAGCTTAGTTTCAGCGCGATCCGAGCAGTACTTC,NA,TRBJ2-7,NA,TRBV7-8
CASSLRERETQYF,TGTGCCAGCAGCTTGAGAGAGAGAGAGACCCAGTACTTC,NA,TRBJ2-5,NA,TRBV5-4
CASSLDLTGVNTGELFF,TGTGCCAGCAGCTTAGACCTAACGGGCGTGAACACCGGGGAGCTGTTTTTT,NA,TRBJ2-2,NA,TRBV11-3
CASRWTGGQETQYF,TGTGCCAGCAGGTGGACAGGGGGCCAAGAGACCCAGTACTTC,NA,TRBJ2-5,TRBD1,TRBV5-5
CASSRAIYGTDTQYF,TGTGCCAGCAGCCGAGCGATCTACGGCACAGATACGCAGTATTTT,NA,TRBJ2-3,NA,TRBV7-6
CAVWIANTGELFF,TGTGCGGTATGGATCGCGAACACCGGGGAGCTGTTTTTT,NA,TRBJ2-2,NA,TRBV6-5
CASSLWTDQSEQFF,TGTGCCAGCAGTTTGTGGACAGATCAGAGTGAGCAGTTCTTC,NA,TRBJ2-1,NA,TRBV27
CASSSPLEGRSGELFF,TGTGCCAGCAGCTCCCCTCTGGAGGGCCGGTCCGGGGAGCTGTTTTTT,once,TRBJ2-2,NA,TRBV11-3
CAISEETDTQYF,TGTGCCATCAGTGAGGAGACAGATACGCAGTATTTT,few,TRBJ2-3,NA,TRBV10-3
CASSVNSAASYEQYF,TGTGCCAGCAGCGTAAATTCCGCAGCCTCCTACGAGCAGTACTTC,NA,TRBJ2-7,NA,TRBV9